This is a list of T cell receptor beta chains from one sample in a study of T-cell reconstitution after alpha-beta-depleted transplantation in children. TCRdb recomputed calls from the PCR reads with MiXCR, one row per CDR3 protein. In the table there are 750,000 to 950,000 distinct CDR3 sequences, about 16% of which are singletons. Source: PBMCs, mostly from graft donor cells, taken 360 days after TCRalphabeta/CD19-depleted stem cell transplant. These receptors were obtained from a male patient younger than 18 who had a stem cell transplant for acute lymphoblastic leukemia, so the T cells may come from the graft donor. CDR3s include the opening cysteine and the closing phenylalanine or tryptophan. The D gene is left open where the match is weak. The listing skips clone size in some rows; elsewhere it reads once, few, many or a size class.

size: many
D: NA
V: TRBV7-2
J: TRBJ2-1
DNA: TGTGCCAGCAGCTCGGCGGTCGGGGTGAATGAGCAGTTCTTC
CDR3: CASSSAVGVNEQFF

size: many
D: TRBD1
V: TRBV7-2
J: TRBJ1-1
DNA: TGTGCCAGCAGCCTTCATGGGGGGGACAGGATTGAAGCTTTCTTT
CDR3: CASSLHGGDRIEAFF

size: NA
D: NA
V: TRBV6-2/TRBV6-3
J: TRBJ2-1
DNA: TGTGCCAGCAGTTTCGGGTGGGGTTTTGGCTCCTACAATGAGCAGTTCTTC
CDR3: CASSFGWGFGSYNEQFF

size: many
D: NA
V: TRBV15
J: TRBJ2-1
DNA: TGTGCCACCAGCAGAGATCTCGGGACATTTTACAATGAGCAGTTCTTC
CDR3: CATSRDLGTFYNEQFF

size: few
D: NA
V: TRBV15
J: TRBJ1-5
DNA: TGTGCCACCAGCAGAGACAGGAATCAGCCCCAGCATTTT
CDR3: CATSRDRNQPQHF

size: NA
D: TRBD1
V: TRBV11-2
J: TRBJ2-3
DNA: TGTGCCAGCAGCGTCCACAGGGGACCCACAGATACGCAGTATTTT
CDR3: CASSVHRGPTDTQYF

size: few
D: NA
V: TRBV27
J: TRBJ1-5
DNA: TGTGCCAGCAGTTTAAAGACCAATCAGCCCCAGCATTTT
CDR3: CASSLKTNQPQHF

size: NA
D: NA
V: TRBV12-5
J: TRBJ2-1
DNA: TGTGCTAGTGGTTTGCTACACCTCGGCGAGCAGTTCTTC
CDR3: CASGLLHLGEQFF

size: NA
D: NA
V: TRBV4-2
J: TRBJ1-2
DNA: TGTGCCAGCAGCCAAGGTCGGGGCAGGGACTATGGCTACACCTTC
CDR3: CASSQGRGRDYGYTF

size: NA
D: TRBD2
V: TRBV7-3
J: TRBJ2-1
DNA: TGTGCCAGCAGCTTGGGGACTAGCGGGAGGGGGAGGAATGAGCAGTTCTTC
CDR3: CASSLGTSGRGRNEQFF

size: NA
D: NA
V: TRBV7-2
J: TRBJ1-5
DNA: TGTGCCAGCAGCTTCCGAATTGGGAGCAATCAGCCCCAGCATTTT
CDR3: CASSFRIGSNQPQHF

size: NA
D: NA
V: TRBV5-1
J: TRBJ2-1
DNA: TGCGCCAGCTCGGCAGTATATAATGAGCAGTTCTTC
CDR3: CASSAVYNEQFF

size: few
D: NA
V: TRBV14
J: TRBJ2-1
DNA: TGTGCCAGCGCTTTGGAGTGGGGGGCCTACAATGAGCAGTTCTTC
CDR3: CASALEWGAYNEQFF

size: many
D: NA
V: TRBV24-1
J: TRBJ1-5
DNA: TGTGCCACCAGTACCGGGGATCAGCCCCAGCATTTT
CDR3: CATSTGDQPQHF

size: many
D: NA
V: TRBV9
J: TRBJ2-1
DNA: TGTGCCAGCAGCGTATCTTCGCCGGGAGCCAGTGAGCAGTTCTTC
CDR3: CASSVSSPGASEQFF

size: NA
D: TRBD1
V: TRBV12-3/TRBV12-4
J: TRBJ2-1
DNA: TGTGCCAGCAGTTCCCCGGGACAGAACTACAATGAGCAGTTCTTC
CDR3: CASSSPGQNYNEQFF

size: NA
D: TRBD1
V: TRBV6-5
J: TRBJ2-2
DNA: TGTGCCAGCAGTTACTCGAACAGGGGGTTCGGGGAGCTGTTTTTT
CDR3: CASSYSNRGFGELFF

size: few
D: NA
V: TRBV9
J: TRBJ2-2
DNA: TGTGCCAGCAGCCCAAGCGGTTACACCGGGGAGCTGTTTTTT
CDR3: CASSPSGYTGELFF

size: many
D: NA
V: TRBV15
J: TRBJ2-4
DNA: TGTGCCACCAGCAGAGATGGGGGAAGGAACATTCAGTACTTC
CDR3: CATSRDGGRNIQYF

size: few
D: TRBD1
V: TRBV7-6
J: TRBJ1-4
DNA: TGTGCCAGCAGCTGGACAGGACTTAATGAAAAACTGTTTTTT
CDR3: CASSWTGLNEKLFF